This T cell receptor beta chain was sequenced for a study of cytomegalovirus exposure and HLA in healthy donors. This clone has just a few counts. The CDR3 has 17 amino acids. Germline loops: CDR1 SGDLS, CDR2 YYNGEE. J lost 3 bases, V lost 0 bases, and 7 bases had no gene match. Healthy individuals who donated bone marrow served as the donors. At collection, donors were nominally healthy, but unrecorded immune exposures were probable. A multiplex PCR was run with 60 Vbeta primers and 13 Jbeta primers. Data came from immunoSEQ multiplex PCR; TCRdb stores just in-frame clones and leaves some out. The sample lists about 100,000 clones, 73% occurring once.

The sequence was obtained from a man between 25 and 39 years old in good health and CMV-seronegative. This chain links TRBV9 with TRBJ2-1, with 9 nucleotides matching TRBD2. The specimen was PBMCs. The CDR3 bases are TGTGCCAGCAGCGTAGAAGGTAGCGGGGGTTACTACAATGAGCAGTTCTTC. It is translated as CASSVEGSGGYYNEQFF.